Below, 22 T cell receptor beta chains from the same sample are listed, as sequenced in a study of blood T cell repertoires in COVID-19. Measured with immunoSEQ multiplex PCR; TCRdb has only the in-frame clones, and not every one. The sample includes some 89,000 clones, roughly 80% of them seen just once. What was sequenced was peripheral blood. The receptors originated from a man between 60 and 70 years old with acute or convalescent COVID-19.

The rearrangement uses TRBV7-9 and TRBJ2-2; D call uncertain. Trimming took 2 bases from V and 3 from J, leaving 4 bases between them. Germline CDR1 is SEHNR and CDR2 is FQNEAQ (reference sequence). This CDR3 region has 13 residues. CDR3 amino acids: CASSLSYTGELFF. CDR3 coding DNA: TGTGCCAGCAGCTTATCTTACACCGGGGAGCTGTTTTTT. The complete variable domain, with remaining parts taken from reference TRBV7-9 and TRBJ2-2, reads DTGVSQNPRHKITKRGQNVTFRCDPISEHNRLYWYRQTLGQGPEFLTYFQNEAQLEKSRLLSDRFSAERPKGSFSTLEIQRTEQGDSAMYLCASSLSYTGELFFGEGSRLTVL.

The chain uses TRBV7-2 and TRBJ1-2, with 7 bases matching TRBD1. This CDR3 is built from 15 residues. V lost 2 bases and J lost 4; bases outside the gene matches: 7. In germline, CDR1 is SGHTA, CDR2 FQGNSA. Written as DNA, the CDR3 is TGTGCCAGCAGCTTACCCTCGGGACAGATCTATGGCTACACCTTC. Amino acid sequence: CASSLPSGQIYGYTF.

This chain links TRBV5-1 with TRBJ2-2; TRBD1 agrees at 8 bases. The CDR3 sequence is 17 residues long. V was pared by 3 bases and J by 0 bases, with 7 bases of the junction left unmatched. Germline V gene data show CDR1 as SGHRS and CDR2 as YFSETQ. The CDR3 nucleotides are TGCGCCAGCAGCTCACCACCAGGGGGCTCGAACACCGGGGAGCTGTTTTTT. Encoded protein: CASSSPPGGSNTGELFF.

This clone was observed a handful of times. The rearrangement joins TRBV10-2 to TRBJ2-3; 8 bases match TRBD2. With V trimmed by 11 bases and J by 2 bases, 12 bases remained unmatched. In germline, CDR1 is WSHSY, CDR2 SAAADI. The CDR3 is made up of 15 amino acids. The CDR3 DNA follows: TGCGCCCACACGGATGGCGGGAGGACCACAGATACGCAGTATTTT. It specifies CAHTDGGRTTDTQYF.

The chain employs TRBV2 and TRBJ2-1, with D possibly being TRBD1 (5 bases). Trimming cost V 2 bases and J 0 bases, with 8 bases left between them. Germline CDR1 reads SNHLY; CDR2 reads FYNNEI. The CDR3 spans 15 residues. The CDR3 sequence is CASSERQISYNEQFF. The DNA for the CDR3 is TGTGCCAGCAGTGAAAGACAGATCTCCTACAATGAGCAGTTCTTC.

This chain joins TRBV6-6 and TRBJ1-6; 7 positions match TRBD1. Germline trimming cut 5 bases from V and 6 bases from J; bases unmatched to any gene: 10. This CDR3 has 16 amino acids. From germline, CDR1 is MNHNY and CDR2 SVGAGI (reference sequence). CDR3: CASSNPRQGRNSPLHF. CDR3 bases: TGTGCCAGCAGTAACCCTAGACAGGGTCGTAATTCACCCCTCCACTTT.

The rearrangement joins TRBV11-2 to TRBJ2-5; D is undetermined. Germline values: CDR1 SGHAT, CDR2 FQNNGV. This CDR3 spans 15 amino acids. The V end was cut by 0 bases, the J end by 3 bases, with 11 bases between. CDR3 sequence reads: CASSLDSLRKETQYF. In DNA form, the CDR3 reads TGTGCCAGCAGCTTAGATTCGTTGCGAAAAGAGACCCAGTACTTC. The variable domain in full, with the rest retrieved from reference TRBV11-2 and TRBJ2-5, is EAGVAQSPRYKIIEKRQSVAFWCNPISGHATLYWYQQILGQGPKLLIQFQNNGVVDDSQLPKDRFSAERLKGVDSTLKIQPAKLEDSAVYLCASSLDSLRKETQYFGPGTRLLVL.

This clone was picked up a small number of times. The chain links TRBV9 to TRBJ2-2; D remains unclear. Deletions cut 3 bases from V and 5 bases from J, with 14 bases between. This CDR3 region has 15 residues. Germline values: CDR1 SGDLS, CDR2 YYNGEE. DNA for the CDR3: TGTGCCAGCAGCGGCGCCACGGGTAGTACCGGGGAGCTGTTTTTT. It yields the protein CASSGATGSTGELFF.

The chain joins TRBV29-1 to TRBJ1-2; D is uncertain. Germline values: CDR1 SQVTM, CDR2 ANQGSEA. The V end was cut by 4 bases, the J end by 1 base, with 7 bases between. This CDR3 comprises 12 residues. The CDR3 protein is CSVVGSNYGYTF. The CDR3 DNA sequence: TGCAGCGTTGTTGGGAGTAACTATGGCTACACCTTC.

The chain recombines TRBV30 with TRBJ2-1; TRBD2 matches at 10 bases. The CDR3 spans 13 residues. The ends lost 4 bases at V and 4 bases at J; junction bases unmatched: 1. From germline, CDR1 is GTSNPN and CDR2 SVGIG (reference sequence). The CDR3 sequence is CAWTSGSYNEQFF. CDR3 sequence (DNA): TGTGCCTGGACTAGCGGGAGTTACAATGAGCAGTTCTTC.

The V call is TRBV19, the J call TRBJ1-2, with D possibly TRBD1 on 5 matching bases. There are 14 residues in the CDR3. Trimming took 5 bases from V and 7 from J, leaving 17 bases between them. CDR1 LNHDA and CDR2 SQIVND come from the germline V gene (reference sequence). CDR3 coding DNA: TGTGCCAGTAGTGGGACTTGGGAGAGTGGTGGCTACACCTTC. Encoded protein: CASSGTWESGGYTF.

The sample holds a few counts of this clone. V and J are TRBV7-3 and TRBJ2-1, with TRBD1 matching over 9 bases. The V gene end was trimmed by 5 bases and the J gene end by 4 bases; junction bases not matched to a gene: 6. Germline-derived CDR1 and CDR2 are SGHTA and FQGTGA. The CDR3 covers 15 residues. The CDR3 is CASSRGTGIYNEQFF. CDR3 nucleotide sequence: TGTGCCAGCAGCCGTGGGACAGGGATATACAATGAGCAGTTCTTC.

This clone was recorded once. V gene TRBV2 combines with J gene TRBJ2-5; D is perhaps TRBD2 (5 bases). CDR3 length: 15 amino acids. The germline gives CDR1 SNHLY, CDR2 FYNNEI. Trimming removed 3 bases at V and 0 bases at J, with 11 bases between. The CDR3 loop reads CASSDRGEYQETQYF. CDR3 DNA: TGTGCCAGCAGTGATCGGGGAGAGTACCAAGAGACCCAGTACTTC.

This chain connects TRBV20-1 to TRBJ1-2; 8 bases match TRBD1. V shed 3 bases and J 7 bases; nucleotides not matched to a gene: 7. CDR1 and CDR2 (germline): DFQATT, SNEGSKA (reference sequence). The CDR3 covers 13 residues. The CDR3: CSASPDRDGGYTF. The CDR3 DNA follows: TGCAGTGCTAGTCCGGACAGGGATGGTGGCTACACCTTC.

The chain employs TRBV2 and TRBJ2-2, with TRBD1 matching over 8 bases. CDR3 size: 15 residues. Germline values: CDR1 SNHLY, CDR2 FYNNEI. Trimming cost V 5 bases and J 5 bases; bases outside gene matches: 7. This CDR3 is CASSRRDRTTGELFF. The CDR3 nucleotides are TGTGCCAGCAGTCGGCGGGACAGGACTACCGGGGAGCTGTTTTTT.

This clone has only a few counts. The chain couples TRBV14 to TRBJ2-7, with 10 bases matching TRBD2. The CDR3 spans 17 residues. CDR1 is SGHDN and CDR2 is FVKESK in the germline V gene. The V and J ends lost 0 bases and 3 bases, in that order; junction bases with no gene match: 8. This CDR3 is CASSQDFPSGRFYEQYF. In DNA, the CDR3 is TGTGCCAGCAGCCAAGATTTCCCTAGCGGGAGATTCTACGAGCAGTACTTC.

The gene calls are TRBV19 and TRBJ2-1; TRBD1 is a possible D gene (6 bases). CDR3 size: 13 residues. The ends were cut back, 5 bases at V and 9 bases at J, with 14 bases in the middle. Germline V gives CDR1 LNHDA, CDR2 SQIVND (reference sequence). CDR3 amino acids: CASSETGTREQFF. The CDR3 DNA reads TGTGCCAGTAGTGAAACAGGGACGCGTGAGCAGTTCTTC.

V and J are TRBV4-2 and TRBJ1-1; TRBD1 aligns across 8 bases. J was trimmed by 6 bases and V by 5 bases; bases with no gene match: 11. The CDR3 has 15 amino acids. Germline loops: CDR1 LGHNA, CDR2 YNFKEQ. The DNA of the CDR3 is TGTGCCAGCAGCACCCGGACAGGGAAGCATGCTGAAGCTTTCTTT. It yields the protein CASSTRTGKHAEAFF.

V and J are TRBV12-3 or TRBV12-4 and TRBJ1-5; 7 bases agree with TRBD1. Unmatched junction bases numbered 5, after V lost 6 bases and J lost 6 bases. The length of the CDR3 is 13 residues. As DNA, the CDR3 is TGTGCCAGCAGCAACCAGGGGGTTCAGCCCCAGCATTTT. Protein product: CASSNQGVQPQHF.

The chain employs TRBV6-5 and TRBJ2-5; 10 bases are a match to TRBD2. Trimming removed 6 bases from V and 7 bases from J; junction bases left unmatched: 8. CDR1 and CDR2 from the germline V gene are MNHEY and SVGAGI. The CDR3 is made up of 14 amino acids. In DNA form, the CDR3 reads TGTGCCAGCAGCGATCTAGCGGGAGTGGGGACCCAGTACTTC. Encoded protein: CASSDLAGVGTQYF.

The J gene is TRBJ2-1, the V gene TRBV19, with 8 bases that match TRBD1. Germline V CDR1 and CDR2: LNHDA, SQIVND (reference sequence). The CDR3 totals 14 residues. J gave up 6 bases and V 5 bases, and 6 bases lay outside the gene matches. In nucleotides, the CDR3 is TGTGCCAGTAGTTCCCAGGGGGCCTCCAATGAGCAGTTCTTC. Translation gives CASSSQGASNEQFF. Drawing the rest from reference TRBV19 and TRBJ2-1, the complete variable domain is DGGITQSPKYLFRKEGQNVTLSCEQNLNHDAMYWYRQDPGQGLRLIYYSQIVNDFQKGDIAEGYSVSREKKESFPLTVTSAQKNPTAFYLCASSSQGASNEQFFGPGTRLTVL.

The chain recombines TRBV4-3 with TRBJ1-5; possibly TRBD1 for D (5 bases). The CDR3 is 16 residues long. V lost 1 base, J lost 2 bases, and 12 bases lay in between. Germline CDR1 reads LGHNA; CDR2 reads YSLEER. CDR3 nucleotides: TGCGCCAGCAGCCAAGTGGGGGGAACTGGCAATCAGCCCCAGCATTTT. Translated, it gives CASSQVGGTGNQPQHF.